This TCR beta chain was captured in a study of control samples from healthy donors and cancer patients (dated by TCRdb to the early 2020s). CDR1 and CDR2, looked up from the germline V gene, are SGHNT and YENEEA. The germline V end is reduced by 5 bases and the J end by 2 bases; junction bases left unmatched: 4. Taken from cysteine to phenylalanine, the CDR3 has 14 residues. The entry retains the CDR3 DNA only, 42 bases that are in frame from base 1. As concerns this clone: No antigen is known for it. Base qualities are not at hand, and no much larger clone is one base apart.

Receptors were amplified or captured by the immunoSEQ multiplex PCR assay. Not all clones reach the TCRdb copy of this immuneACCESS table, which keeps in-frame sequences only. Checked studies attribute under half of the gap to unresolved V genes and leave the rest unexplained. This sample gives about 93,000 clones in total; around 90% of them show up just once. Of the sample, about an eighth is held by the ten largest clones. This receptor was obtained from a woman aged 70 to 79 in good health. Sequences were obtained from blood. Here the chain combines TRBV11-3 and TRBJ2-7, and 9 junction bases match TRBD2. The CDR3 protein: CASSERGDTYEQYF. In nucleotides, the sequence is TGTGCCAGCAGCGAGCGGGGGGACACCTACGAGCAGTACTTC.